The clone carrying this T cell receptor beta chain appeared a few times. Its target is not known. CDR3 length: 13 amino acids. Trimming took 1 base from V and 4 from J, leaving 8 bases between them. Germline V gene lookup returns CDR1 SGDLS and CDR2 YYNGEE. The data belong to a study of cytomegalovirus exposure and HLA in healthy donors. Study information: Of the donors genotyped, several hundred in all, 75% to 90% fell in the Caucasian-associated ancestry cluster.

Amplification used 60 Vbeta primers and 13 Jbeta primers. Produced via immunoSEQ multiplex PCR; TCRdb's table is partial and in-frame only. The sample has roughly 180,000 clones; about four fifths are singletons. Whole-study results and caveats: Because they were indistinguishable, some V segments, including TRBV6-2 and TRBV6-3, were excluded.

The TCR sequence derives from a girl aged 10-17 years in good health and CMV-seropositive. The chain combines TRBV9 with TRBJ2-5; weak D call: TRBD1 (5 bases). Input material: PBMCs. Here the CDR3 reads CASSVRRVETQYF. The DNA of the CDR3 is TGTGCCAGCAGCGTACGCAGGGTAGAGACCCAGTACTTC.